These 19 T cell receptor beta chains originate from one sample sequenced in a study of blood T cell repertoires in COVID-19. Only in-frame clones appear in the TCRdb table, and some are missing; sequencing was by immunoSEQ multiplex PCR. There are 210,000 or so clones in the sample; approximately 89% occur only once, and about 5% lies in the top ten. The sample was peripheral blood. The receptors here all came from a woman in her forties with acute or convalescent COVID-19.

This clone has a handful of counts. V and J are TRBV4-1 and TRBJ1-2; perhaps TRBD1 as D (5 bases). The CDR3 length is 18 residues. In germline, CDR1 is MGHRA, CDR2 YSYEKL. Trimming took 1 base from V and 4 from J, leaving 22 bases between them. The CDR3 nucleotides are TGCGCCAGCAGCCAAGCACAGACTGTTAGAGGGGAGGTCTATGGCTACACCTTC. Translation: CASSQAQTVRGEVYGYTF.

Only one count was recorded for this clone. One junction end does not reproduce the germline sequence, and a read error may be involved. The chain links TRBV10-3 to TRBJ2-2, with TRBD1 matching over 9 bases. This CDR3 comprises 15 residues. Germline-derived CDR1 and CDR2 are ENHRY and SYGVKD. CDR3 coding DNA: TGTGCCTTCAGCCCGGGACAGGGATCGAGCGGGGAGCTGTTTTTT. It is translated as CAFSPGQGSSGELFF.

V gene TRBV6-5 combines with J gene TRBJ2-1; 8 positions match TRBD2. CDR1 is MNHEY and CDR2 is SVGAGI in the germline V gene. This CDR3 is built from 15 residues. The V segment lost 8 bases and the J segment 2 bases; nucleotides outside the gene matches: 8. CDR3 loop: CASFTRGGPYNEQFF. The CDR3 DNA is TGTGCCAGCTTTACACGGGGGGGACCCTACAATGAGCAGTTCTTC.

The chain is built from TRBV4-1 and TRBJ2-2; 12 bases are a match to TRBD2. V was pared by 4 bases and J by 4 bases, with 10 bases of the junction left unmatched. The CDR3 covers 18 residues. Germline-derived CDR1 and CDR2 are MGHRA and YSYEKL. CDR3 region: CASSPASGGEGSTGELFF. In DNA form, the CDR3 reads TGCGCCAGCAGCCCCGCTAGCGGGGGGGAGGGTAGCACCGGGGAGCTGTTTTTT.

The CDR3 DNA reads as TGTGCCAGCAGCTTATTAACCGCATACGGGGAGGGCGCGTCCGGGGAGCTGTTTTTT. Amino acid sequence: CASSLLTAYGEGASGELFF. The V and J genes are TRBV7-6 and TRBJ2-2, with 7 nucleotides matching TRBD2. The CDR3 runs to 19 residues. Germline loops: CDR1 SGHVS, CDR2 FNYEAQ. V trimming: 2 bases; J trimming: 6 bases; junction bases outside the gene matches: 18.

V and J are TRBV29-1 and TRBJ2-5, with 8 bases matching TRBD2. The germline V gene encodes CDR1 SQVTM and CDR2 ANQGSEA. The CDR3 runs 15 residues. Trimming cost V 6 bases and J 7 bases; bases outside gene matches: 16. CDR3 sequence reads: CSVSPPAGAGGTQYF. Here the CDR3 DNA reads TGCAGCGTGTCCCCCCCAGCGGGGGCGGGAGGGACCCAGTACTTC.

The chain combines TRBV3-1 (or the pseudogene TRBV3-2) with TRBJ1-4; 9 bases are a match to TRBD1. The germline gives CDR1 LGHDT, CDR2 YNNKEL (reference sequence). V dropped 4 bases and J dropped 8; count of bases not matched to a gene: 11. CDR3 length equals 16 residues. In nucleotides, the CDR3 is TGTGCCAGCAGCCGCCCCCCCGGGACAGGGTGGGAAAAACTGTTTTTT. Residues: CASSRPPGTGWEKLFF.

The chain joins TRBV24-1 to TRBJ1-1, with D perhaps TRBD1 (6 bases). The CDR3 totals 13 residues. V lost 1 base to trimming and J lost 7 bases, with 9 bases between them. Germline CDR1 KGHDR, CDR2 SFDVKD. The CDR3 here is CATSDFWTDEAFF. CDR3 bases: TGTGCCACCAGTGATTTCTGGACAGATGAAGCTTTCTTT.

This clone was detected once. This chain links TRBV7-9 with TRBJ2-7; 12 bases are a match to TRBD1. From germline, CDR1 is SEHNR and CDR2 FQNEAQ (reference sequence). The CDR3 covers 17 residues. V lost 0 bases and J lost 5; bases outside the gene matches: 8. CDR3 sequence: CASSLASFRDRGHEQYV. CDR3 coding DNA: TGTGCCAGCAGCTTAGCGAGTTTCCGGGACAGGGGGCACGAGCAGTACGTC.

The V gene is TRBV6-1, the J gene TRBJ1-2, with unresolved D. The CDR3 is 13 amino acids. V was clipped by 1 base and J by 8 bases, with 11 bases between them. Germline values: CDR1 MNHNS, CDR2 SASEGT. The CDR3 is CASSEESRRGYTF. The CDR3 nucleotides are TGTGCCAGCAGTGAAGAAAGTAGGAGGGGCTACACCTTC.

This clone has only one observation. CDR3 region: CASSGRDRGSNEQFF. CDR3 sequence (DNA): TGTGCCAGCAGTGGAAGGGACAGGGGCTCAAATGAGCAGTTCTTC. This chain connects TRBV2 to TRBJ2-1; 10 positions agree with TRBD1. This CDR3 has 15 residues. CDR1 SNHLY and CDR2 FYNNEI come from the germline V gene. V lost 4 bases, J lost 7 bases, and 7 bases stayed unmatched.

The V and J genes are TRBV29-1 and TRBJ1-2; 8 bases line up with TRBD1. Trimming took 5 bases from V and 8 from J; bases not matched to a gene: 13. The CDR3 spans 14 residues. The V gene's germline CDR1 is SQVTM and CDR2 ANQGSEA. CDR3 coding DNA: TGCAGCGTTCCCTACAGCGACAGGGGCGGCGGCTACACCTTC. This codes for CSVPYSDRGGGYTF.

This clone was recorded once. This chain links TRBV5-6 with TRBJ2-1; 14 positions agree with TRBD2. The ends lost 5 bases at V and 4 bases at J; junction bases unmatched: 14. The CDR3 sequence is 19 residues long. Germline-derived CDR1 and CDR2 are SGHDT and YYEEEE. CDR3: CASSFPGTSGGGDYNEQFF. Written as DNA, the CDR3 is TGTGCCAGCAGTTTTCCCGGGACTAGCGGGGGAGGAGATTACAATGAGCAGTTCTTC.

The V gene is TRBV19, the J gene TRBJ2-1, with a possible D match to TRBD2 (5 bases). The V end lost 1 base, the J end lost 8 bases, and 12 bases lay between the germline ends. Germline CDR1 and CDR2: LNHDA and SQIVND (reference sequence). The CDR3 contains 14 residues. The CDR3 loop is CASSIVENGDEQFF. Written as DNA, the CDR3 is TGTGCCAGTAGTATAGTGGAGAACGGGGATGAGCAGTTCTTC. The whole variable domain, remainder taken from reference TRBV19 and TRBJ2-1, is DGGITQSPKYLFRKEGQNVTLSCEQNLNHDAMYWYRQDPGQGLRLIYYSQIVNDFQKGDIAEGYSVSREKKESFPLTVTSAQKNPTAFYLCASSIVENGDEQFFGPGTRLTVL.

The chain recombines TRBV14 with TRBJ1-1, with 7 bases aligning to TRBD1. Germline trimming cut 3 bases from V and 0 bases from J; bases unmatched to any gene: 7. The CDR3 is 16 amino acids. Germline values: CDR1 SGHDN, CDR2 FVKESK. Here the CDR3 reads CASSQYTGAVNTEAFF. In DNA form, the CDR3 reads TGTGCCAGCAGCCAGTACACAGGGGCGGTGAACACTGAAGCTTTCTTT.

This sequence joins TRBV5-6 and TRBJ1-2, with 7 bases matching TRBD1. The ends lost 3 bases at V and 4 bases at J; junction bases unmatched: 9. This CDR3 spans 15 amino acids. CDR1 is SGHDT, CDR2 YYEEEE, per germline. DNA of the CDR3: TGTGCCAGCAGCTGGGCCCCCTGGGACAGCTATGGCTACACCTTC. This sequence encodes CASSWAPWDSYGYTF.

The chain employs TRBV5-1 and TRBJ2-2; tentative D call: TRBD1 (5 bases). Germline loops: CDR1 SGHRS, CDR2 YFSETQ. The CDR3 spans 14 residues. V lost 1 base and J 1 base, leaving 5 bases between the germline ends. Here the CDR3 reads CASSLTGNTGELFF. CDR3 DNA sequence: TGCGCCAGCAGCTTGACAGGGAACACCGGGGAGCTGTTTTTT.

The CDR3 DNA follows: TGTGCCAGTAGGAACCAGGGTATTGGTACTGAAGCTTTCTTT. Amino acid sequence: CASRNQGIGTEAFF. The chain combines TRBV19 with TRBJ1-1; D possibly corresponds to TRBD1 (5 bases). V dropped 6 bases and J dropped 5 bases, with 16 bases sitting between them. This CDR3 spans 14 amino acids. Germline V lookup: CDR1 LNHDA, CDR2 SQIVND (reference sequence).

The V and J genes are TRBV2 and TRBJ2-2; 7 bases are a match to TRBD1. Per germline, CDR1 SNHLY and CDR2 FYNNEI. J gave up 3 bases and V 6 bases, and 7 bases lay outside the gene matches. This CDR3 spans 15 amino acids. The CDR3 DNA reads as TGTGCCAGCAGGTCGACAGGGACGGACACCGGGGAGCTGTTTTTT. Translated: CASRSTGTDTGELFF.